Described below is a single T cell receptor beta chain sequence and its context. This entry belongs to a study of T cells in Graves' hyperthyroidism and ophthalmopathy. This CDR3 spans 14 amino acids. Trimming took 4 bases from V and 3 from J, leaving 12 bases between them. There were TCR beta CDR3 regions amplified from RNA transcripts. First-round RT-PCR targeting the TCR CDR3 was performed with the HTBI primer set. TCRdb fed the multiplex PCR reads into MiXCR, producing one record per CDR3 protein. The sample holds 550,000 to 700,000 distinct CDR3 sequences; more than 45% are singletons and the top ten take 15% to 20%.

This sequence was found in an adult woman with Graves' disease, either hyperthyroidism or ophthalmopathy (not recorded which). V usage is TRBV12-3 or TRBV12-4 and J usage is TRBJ1-2; no reliable D call. Sequencing was carried out using peripheral blood or thyroid tissue (not recorded which). The CDR3 protein is CASSSFGFDYGYTF. CDR3 DNA sequence: TGTGCCAGCAGTTCCTTCGGGTTCGACTATGGCTACACCTTC.